The T cell receptor (beta chain) described here comes from a study of PD-1 blockade in classical Hodgkin lymphoma. The study's findings and limits: Researchers reported that CD4+ TCR diversity, though not CD8+, rose significantly by C4D1. Complete responders entered with baseline diversity on par with newly diagnosed patients, the results showed.

Remarks on this clone: Antigen unknown.

All patients experienced relapse after autologous stem cell transplantation, and brentuximab vedotin exposure was variable. The CDR3 is 13 amino acids. Germline-derived CDR1 and CDR2 are SGHAT and FQNNGV. The trim removed 3 bases at V and 5 bases at J, leaving 3 bases unmatched. Sequenced by immunoSEQ multiplex PCR; TCRdb stores in-frame clones only, minus some. This sample has over 50,000 clones, with roughly 80% found just once. The rearrangement joins TRBV11-2 to TRBJ1-1; 7 positions match TRBD1. Sequenced material: peripheral blood mononuclear cells (PBMCs), taken at baseline. The clonotype was recovered from a human donor with classical Hodgkin lymphoma. The CDR3 loop is CASSFTGVTEAFF. As DNA, the CDR3 is TGTGCCAGCAGCTTCACAGGGGTAACTGAAGCTTTCTTT.